This TCR beta chain was captured in a study of shared clonotypes between healthy human individuals. The study enrolled healthy HIV-negative adults without recent acute infections or vaccinations as donors. Germline CDR1 reads SGHAT; CDR2 reads FQNNGV. This CDR3 comprises 18 residues. Losses at the gene ends were 5 bases for V and 2 bases for J; bases not matched to a gene: 10. Generated by immunoSEQ multiplex PCR, the TCRdb table keeps only in-frame clones and is missing some. The sample shows millions of clones, approximately 93% of them seen only once. Study-level findings and limits: Memory subsets generally showed smaller estimated richness than naive subsets did. Clonotypes shared by all four donors outscored non-shared clonotypes in generation probability. The genetic and exposure-history diversity represented was limited by few donors.

A word on this clone: As yet, its antigen is unknown.

J is TRBJ1-4 and V is TRBV11-2; 11 bases match TRBD1. This TCR was recovered from a young man in good health. Some clones in this sample may be carry-over from other donors' samples. Sequenced: naive CD4+ T cells from PBMCs. The subset: CD45RA+ positively selected. DNA for the CDR3: TGTGCCAGCAGCCGACGGACAGGGGGCGCTTGGACTAATGAAAAACTGTTTTTT. Its translation: CASSRRTGGAWTNEKLFF. The variable domain in full, with the rest retrieved from reference TRBV11-2 and TRBJ1-4, is EAGVAQSPRYKIIEKRQSVAFWCNPISGHATLYWYQQILGQGPKLLIQFQNNGVVDDSQLPKDRFSAERLKGVDSTLKIQPAKLEDSAVYLCASSRRTGGAWTNEKLFFGSGTQLSVL.